This TCR beta chain was sequenced during a study of cytomegalovirus exposure and HLA in healthy donors. The CDR3 has 15 residues. J was trimmed by 0 bases and V by 5 bases; bases with no gene match: 2. Germline values: CDR1 SEHNR, CDR2 FQNEAQ (reference sequence). PCR employed 60 Vbeta and 13 Jbeta primers. This table comes from immunoSEQ multiplex PCR, and its TCRdb copy is limited to in-frame clones, with some not included. The data hold 100,000 to 150,000 clones, with roughly 68% observed a single time. Sequencing was done on a sample of PBMCs. The clonotype was recovered from a woman between 45 and 60 years old in good health and CMV-seropositive. V gene TRBV7-9 combines with J gene TRBJ2-1, with 9 bases that match TRBD2. DNA of the CDR3: TGTGCCAGCAGCGTGCGGGGGGGCTCCTACAATGAGCAGTTCTTC. Translating it yields CASSVRGGSYNEQFF.